These T cell receptor beta chains were read from a single sample in a study of cytomegalovirus exposure and HLA in healthy donors. Generated by immunoSEQ multiplex PCR, the TCRdb table keeps only in-frame clones and is missing some. The sample yields around 150,000 clones, roughly 80% seen once. The sample comprised PBMCs. The receptor set was obtained from a female donor in good health and CMV-seronegative. The CDR3 runs from the conserved cysteine through the conserved F or W. The D gene is left open where the match is weak. Size is stated for part of the rows, as once, few or many counts, or as a class when the clone is expanded.

>TRBV2|TRBJ2-5|.|.
CASSPQRWTQYF
TGTGCCAGCAGCCCCCAGCGTTGGACCCAGTACTTC
>TRBV2|TRBJ2-6|TRBD1|.
CASPRQGDGANVLTF
TGTGCCAGCCCCCGACAGGGTGACGGGGCCAACGTCCTGACTTTC
>TRBV21-1|TRBJ1-5|.|.
CASSRTLNRRGGQPQHF
TGTGCCAGCAGCAGGACCCTCAACCGCCGGGGAGGTCAGCCCCAGCATTTT
>TRBV9|TRBJ2-2|.|.
CASSVGQNTGELFF
TGTGCCAGCAGCGTAGGGCAGAACACCGGGGAGCTGTTTTTT
>TRBV15|TRBJ2-4|.|.
CATSRPGQSLAKNIQYF
TGTGCCACCAGCAGACCCGGACAGAGTCTAGCCAAAAACATTCAGTACTTC
>TRBV6-1|TRBJ1-1|TRBD1|.
CASSQTGPEAFF
TGTGCCAGCAGTCAGACAGGGCCTGAAGCTTTCTTT
>TRBV27|TRBJ1-1|TRBD1|.
CASSPGQNMNTEAFF
TGTGCCAGCAGCCCGGGACAGAACATGAACACTGAAGCTTTCTTT
>TRBV19|TRBJ2-1|.|.
CASSIVVGDYNEQFF
TGTGCCAGTAGTATAGTGGTGGGAGACTACAATGAGCAGTTCTTC
>TRBV2|TRBJ2-1|TRBD2|.
CASSGRLAGGGEQFF
TGTGCCAGCAGTGGTCGTCTAGCGGGAGGGGGCGAGCAGTTCTTC
>TRBV6-5|TRBJ1-2|.|.
CASSRGGEWGGYTF
TGTGCCAGCAGTCGCGGAGGGGAATGGGGCGGCTACACCTTC
>TRBV30|TRBJ2-7|.|.
CAWRAIGDYEQYF
TGTGCCTGGAGGGCCATAGGAGACTACGAGCAGTACTTC
>TRBV5-1|TRBJ1-3|TRBD1|.
CASIGQEASGNTIYF
TGCGCCAGCATAGGACAGGAAGCCTCTGGAAACACCATATATTTT
>TRBV5-1|TRBJ2-5|.|.
CASSSQGLGETQYF
TGCGCCAGCAGCTCTCAGGGACTGGGAGAGACCCAGTACTTC
>TRBV10-2|TRBJ2-7|.|once
CASSASRDSYEQYF
TGCGCCAGCAGTGCTTCCCGGGACTCCTACGAGCAGTACTTC
>TRBV29-1|TRBJ2-1|.|.
CSQKGSSYNEQFF
TGCAGCCAAAAAGGGAGCTCCTACAATGAGCAGTTCTTC
>TRBV7-9|TRBJ2-1|.|.
CASIQDRYPSNEQFF
TGTGCCAGCATCCAAGACAGGTATCCCTCCAATGAGCAGTTCTTC
>TRBV19|TRBJ1-2|.|.
CASSSTNAYYGYTF
TGTGCCAGTTCTAGTACGAACGCCTATTATGGCTACACCTTC
>TRBV5-5|TRBJ1-1|TRBD1|.
CASSLLRTGMNTEAFF
TGTGCCAGCAGCTTGCTCCGGACAGGGATGAACACTGAAGCTTTCTTT
>TRBV29-1|TRBJ2-1|.|.
CTVEKASGSSAEREQFF
TGCACCGTAGAGAAGGCTAGTGGGAGTAGTGCGGAGAGGGAGCAGTTCTTC
>TRBV6-1|TRBJ1-4|.|.
CASSYNEKLFF
TGTGCCAGCAGTTATAATGAAAAACTGTTTTTT
>TRBV19|TRBJ2-5|.|.
CASSLGGLQETQYF
TGTGCCAGTAGTCTCGGAGGACTCCAAGAGACCCAGTACTTC
>TRBV5-1|TRBJ1-1|.|.
CASSPFGGNTEAFF
TGCGCCAGCAGCCCTTTCGGAGGGAACACTGAAGCTTTCTTT
>TRBV5-1|TRBJ2-1|.|.
CASSFNYNEQFF
TGCGCCAGCAGCTTCAACTACAATGAGCAGTTCTTC
>TRBV19|TRBJ2-5|TRBD2|.
CASRAVASGEETQYF
TGTGCCAGTCGGGCCGTGGCTAGCGGGGAAGAGACCCAGTACTTC
>TRBV6-1|TRBJ1-5|.|.
CASSVLGINSNQPQHF
TGTGCCAGCAGTGTTCTCGGGATCAATAGCAATCAGCCCCAGCATTTT
>TRBV19|TRBJ2-1|TRBD2|.
CASSTGLAAEGANEQFF
TGTGCCAGTAGTACGGGACTAGCGGCAGAGGGGGCTAATGAGCAGTTCTTC
>TRBV30|TRBJ2-5|.|.
CAWSVAARATQYF
TGTGCCTGGAGTGTGGCAGCCAGGGCGACCCAGTACTTC
>TRBV18|TRBJ1-1|.|.
CASFWTASNTEAFF
TGTGCCAGCTTTTGGACAGCCTCGAACACTGAAGCTTTCTTT
>TRBV29-1|TRBJ1-1|.|.
CSVAQGNTEAFF
TGCAGCGTTGCACAGGGTAACACTGAAGCTTTCTTT
>TRBV4-1|TRBJ2-5|.|.
CASSLGIVGGRETQYF
TGCGCCAGCAGCCTTGGCATAGTGGGGGGGCGGGAGACCCAGTACTTC
>TRBV30|TRBJ2-5|.|.
CAWSVRGAETQYF
TGTGCCTGGAGTGTAAGAGGAGCAGAGACCCAGTACTTC
>TRBV2|TRBJ2-5|TRBD1|once
CASNLDRVEYF
TGTGCCAGCAATTTGGACAGGGTGGAGTACTTC
>TRBV9|TRBJ2-2|TRBD1|once
CASSEPTGQGSSGELFF
TGTGCCAGCAGCGAACCTACGGGACAGGGAAGTTCCGGGGAGCTGTTTTTT
>TRBV5-5|TRBJ1-1|TRBD1|.
CASSLSDIMDRGAFF
TGTGCCAGCAGCTTGTCTGATATAATGGACAGGGGAGCTTTCTTT
>TRBV6-1|TRBJ1-1|.|.
CASRLRGWTEAFF
TGTGCCAGCAGACTTAGAGGATGGACTGAAGCTTTCTTT
>TRBV9|TRBJ1-1|.|.
CASSVGAGVGMNTEAFF
TGTGCCAGCAGCGTAGGGGCGGGGGTTGGGATGAACACTGAAGCTTTCTTT
>TRBV7-2|TRBJ2-1|.|.
CASSLGDLDIISYNEQFF
TGTGCCAGCAGCTTAGGAGATTTGGACATCATCTCCTACAATGAGCAGTTCTTC
>TRBV5-1|TRBJ1-4|.|.
CASSLDTGLNEKLFF
TGCGCCAGCAGCTTGGATACAGGGCTTAATGAAAAACTGTTTTTT
>TRBV11-2|TRBJ1-5|TRBD1|.
CASSPDGQVNQPQHF
TGTGCCAGCAGCCCAGACGGACAGGTCAATCAGCCCCAGCATTTT
>TRBV18|TRBJ2-7|.|.
CATQGEGEQYF
TGTGCGACTCAAGGAGAGGGCGAGCAGTACTTC
>TRBV18|TRBJ1-6|.|.
CASSVQGGNSPLHF
TGTGCCAGCTCAGTGCAGGGTGGGAATTCACCCCTCCACTTT
>TRBV30|TRBJ2-3|TRBD2|.
CAWNRLATRTDTQYF
TGTGCCTGGAACCGACTAGCGACCCGCACAGATACGCAGTATTTT
>TRBV27|TRBJ2-7|.|.
CASSLHQGTLIYEQYF
TGTGCCAGCAGCCTACACCAGGGGACACTGATCTACGAGCAGTACTTC
>TRBV5-4|TRBJ2-5|TRBD2|.
CASSDISGRAEETQYF
TGTGCCAGCAGCGACATTTCCGGGAGGGCGGAGGAGACCCAGTACTTC
>TRBV7-9|TRBJ1-1|.|.
CASSLLWGATEAFF
TGTGCCAGCAGCCTCCTGTGGGGAGCCACTGAAGCTTTCTTT
>TRBV19|TRBJ1-2|.|.
CASSIESSAAYGYTF
TGTGCCAGTAGTATAGAGTCCAGTGCTGCCTATGGCTACACCTTC